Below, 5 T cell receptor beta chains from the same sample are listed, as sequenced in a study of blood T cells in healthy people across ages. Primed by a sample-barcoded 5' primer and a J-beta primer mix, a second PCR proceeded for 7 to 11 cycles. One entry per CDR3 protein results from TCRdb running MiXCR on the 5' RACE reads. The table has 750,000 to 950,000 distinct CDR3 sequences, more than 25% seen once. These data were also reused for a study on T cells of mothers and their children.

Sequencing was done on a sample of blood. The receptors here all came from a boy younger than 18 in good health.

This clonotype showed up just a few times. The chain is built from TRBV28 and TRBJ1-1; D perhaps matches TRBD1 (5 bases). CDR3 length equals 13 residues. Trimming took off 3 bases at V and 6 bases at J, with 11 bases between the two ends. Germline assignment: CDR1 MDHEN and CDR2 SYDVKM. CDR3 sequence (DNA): TGTGCCAGCAGTTTGGGGACCCCGGCTGAAGCTTTCTTT. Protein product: CASSLGTPAEAFF.

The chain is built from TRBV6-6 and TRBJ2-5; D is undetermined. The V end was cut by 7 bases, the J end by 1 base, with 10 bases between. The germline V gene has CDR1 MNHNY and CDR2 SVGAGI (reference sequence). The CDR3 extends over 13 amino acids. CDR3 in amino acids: CASNRSPQETQYF. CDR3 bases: TGTGCCAGCAATAGGAGCCCCCAAGAGACCCAGTACTTC.

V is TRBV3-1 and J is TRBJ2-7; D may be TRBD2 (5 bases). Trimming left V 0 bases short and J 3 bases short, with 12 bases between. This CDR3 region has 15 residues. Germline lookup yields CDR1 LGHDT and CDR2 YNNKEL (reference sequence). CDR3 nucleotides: TGTGCCAGCAGCCAAGATGGGATCGGAGGCTACGAGCAGTACTTC. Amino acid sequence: CASSQDGIGGYEQYF.

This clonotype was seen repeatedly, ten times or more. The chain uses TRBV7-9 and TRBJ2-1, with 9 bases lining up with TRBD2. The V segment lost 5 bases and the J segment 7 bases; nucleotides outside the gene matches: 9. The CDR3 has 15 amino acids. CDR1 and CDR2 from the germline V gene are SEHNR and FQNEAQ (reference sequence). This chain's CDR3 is CASSLVGLAGNEQFF. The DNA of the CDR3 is TGTGCCAGCAGCCTGGTGGGGCTAGCGGGGAATGAGCAGTTCTTC.

The CDR3 region is CASSLGTSGKQETQYF. In nucleotides, the CDR3 is TGCGCCAGCAGCTTAGGGACTAGCGGTAAACAAGAGACCCAGTACTTC. The chain combines TRBV5-1 with TRBJ2-5, with 11 positions matching TRBD2. CDR1 and CDR2 from the germline V gene are SGHRS and YFSETQ. V shed 2 bases and J 2 bases; nucleotides not matched to a gene: 5. The CDR3 totals 16 residues.